The next 25 T cell receptor beta chains were all read from a single sample in a study of T-cell reconstitution after alpha-beta-depleted transplantation in children. Researchers prepared the TCRbeta library using unique molecular identifiers, the study reports. TCRdb re-derived calls from the PCR reads in MiXCR, one entry per CDR3 protein. The sample lists a few hundred thousand distinct CDR3 sequences, 20% seen once, with less than 4.5% in the top ten. This specimen was PBMCs from the stem cell graft donor, taken from the stem cell graft. The receptors were gathered from a human donor who donated a stem cell graft to a child with acute myeloid leukemia.

The CDR3 region has the DNA TGTGCCAGCAGCCCCAGATGGGGTTACGAGCAGTACTTC. Its translation: CASSPRWGYEQYF. The chain recombines TRBV7-6 with TRBJ2-7; no reliable D call. The CDR3 covers 13 residues. The germline CDR1 and CDR2 sequences are SGHVS and FNYEAQ. Trimming pared 5 bases from V and 4 bases from J, leaving 12 bases between.

This clonotype was detected ten times or more. The chain recombines TRBV7-2 with TRBJ1-1; no firm D call. Trimming removed 6 bases at V and 3 bases at J, with 14 bases between. The length of the CDR3 is 14 residues. The germline V gene encodes CDR1 SGHTA and CDR2 FQGNSA. The CDR3 nucleotides read TGTGCCAGCAGTGTATCGGTGGGAGACACTGAAGCTTTCTTT. Translation: CASSVSVGDTEAFF.

This clonotype was counted only a few times. The chain uses TRBV7-6 and TRBJ2-1; TRBD2 might be the D (5 bases). The CDR3 consists of 11 residues. The ends were cut back, 6 bases at V and 10 bases at J, with 10 bases in the middle. Germline CDR1 is SGHVS and CDR2 is FNYEAQ. CDR3 DNA sequence: TGTGCCAGCAGGGATGGGGAGGAGCAGTTCTTC. Amino acids: CASRDGEEQFF. Looking up the rest from reference TRBV7-6 and TRBJ2-1 gives the full variable domain: GAGVSQSPRYKVTKRGQDVALRCDPISGHVSLYWYRQALGQGPEFLTYFNYEAQQDKSGLPNDRFSAERPEGSISTLTIQRTEQRDSAMYRCASRDGEEQFFGPGTRLTVL.

This clonotype was recorded a few times. The chain joins TRBV6-1 to TRBJ1-1; 7 bases line up with TRBD1. Germline V CDR1 and CDR2: MNHNS, SASEGT. V was clipped by 6 bases and J by 4 bases; unmatched bases: 5. CDR3 length: 13 amino acids. The CDR3 region has the DNA TGTGCCAGCAGGCAAGCAGGGGGCACTGAAGCTTTCTTT. This gives the protein CASRQAGGTEAFF.

This clonotype was detected many times. The chain recombines TRBV29-1 with TRBJ2-2; D call uncertain. V lost 4 bases to trimming and J lost 3 bases, with 6 bases between them. This CDR3 comprises 12 residues. CDR1 SQVTM and CDR2 ANQGSEA come from the germline V gene. DNA of the CDR3: TGCAGCGTTGGACATCACACCGGGGAGCTGTTTTTT. Its protein is CSVGHHTGELFF.

This chain joins TRBV7-6 and TRBJ2-1; possibly TRBD2 for D (6 bases). Germline-derived CDR1 and CDR2 are SGHVS and FNYEAQ. V lost 1 base and J lost 9, with 25 bases in between. The CDR3 runs to 18 residues. The CDR3, as DNA: TGTGCCAGCAGCTTAGTGGGGGGATTAGCGGCTGCGGGAAGTGAGCAGTTCTTC. This translates into CASSLVGGLAAAGSEQFF. The entire variable domain, with the rest obtained from reference TRBV7-6 and TRBJ2-1, is as follows: GAGVSQSPRYKVTKRGQDVALRCDPISGHVSLYWYRQALGQGPEFLTYFNYEAQQDKSGLPNDRFSAERPEGSISTLTIQRTEQRDSAMYRCASSLVGGLAAAGSEQFFGPGTRLTVL.

This chain uses TRBV5-1 with TRBJ2-3; TRBD2 might be the D (6 bases). V was trimmed by 6 bases and J by 2 bases, leaving 19 bases between them. Germline V gene lookup returns CDR1 SGHRS and CDR2 YFSETQ. This CDR3 has 16 amino acids. CDR3 loop: CASTTSSLSSTDTQYF. Here the CDR3 DNA reads TGCGCCAGCACTACTAGCTCGCTATCGTCCACAGATACGCAGTATTTT.

This clonotype has ten or more counts. The chain is built from TRBV5-1 and TRBJ2-1; D unresolved. V shed 4 bases and J shed 0 bases, with 8 bases lying between them. The V gene's germline CDR1 is SGHRS and CDR2 YFSETQ. The CDR3 is 14 residues long. The CDR3 sequence: CASSPPPSYNEQFF. The CDR3 bases are TGCGCCAGCAGCCCCCCTCCCTCCTACAATGAGCAGTTCTTC.

V is TRBV7-9 and J is TRBJ2-7; possible D gene TRBD1, 7 bases. Germline V gene lookup returns CDR1 SEHNR and CDR2 FQNEAQ (reference sequence). The CDR3 extends over 14 amino acids. Trimming removed 5 bases at V and 6 bases at J, with 17 bases between. CDR3 amino acids: CASSLGGTVSEQYF. CDR3 nucleotide sequence: TGTGCCAGCAGCCTTGGCGGGACAGTAAGCGAGCAGTACTTC.

This clonotype was counted a few times. This chain connects TRBV10-3 to TRBJ2-1, with D perhaps matching TRBD2 (5 bases). The germline gives CDR1 ENHRY, CDR2 SYGVKD. Trimming left V 10 bases short and J 9 bases short, with 13 bases between. The CDR3 loop spans 11 amino acids. The CDR3 reads CATNSVSEQFF. CDR3 bases: TGTGCCACTAATAGCGTTAGTGAGCAGTTCTTC.

This clonotype was recorded a few times. The chain is built from TRBV20-1 and TRBJ1-1; possible D gene TRBD1, 6 bases. From germline, CDR1 is DFQATT and CDR2 SNEGSKA (reference sequence). The CDR3 contains 13 residues. Trimming stripped 6 bases from V and 1 base from J, with 12 bases between. CDR3 DNA sequence: TGCAGTGCCTCGACAGGCTCGAACACTGAAGCTTTCTTT. Encoded protein: CSASTGSNTEAFF.

The sample holds a few counts of this clonotype. This chain links TRBV12-3 or TRBV12-4 with TRBJ2-3; TRBD2 matches 13 bases. This CDR3 spans 15 amino acids. The V gene end was trimmed by 3 bases and the J gene end by 4 bases; junction bases not matched to a gene: 1. The CDR3 nucleotides are TGTGCCAGCAGTTTGGGGACTAGCGGGGCAGATACGCAGTATTTT. This encodes CASSLGTSGADTQYF.

The chain combines TRBV28 with TRBJ2-3; D may correspond to TRBD1 or TRBD2 (5 bases each). CDR1 and CDR2 from the germline V gene are MDHEN and SYDVKM. The CDR3 runs to 15 residues. V lost 4 bases, J lost 1 base, and 12 bases lay in between. The CDR3 here is CASSSVGDRTDTQYF. The CDR3, as DNA: TGTGCCAGCAGTTCCGTGGGGGACCGCACAGATACGCAGTATTTT.

This clonotype was seen repeatedly, ten times or more. This rearrangement joins TRBV6-1 to TRBJ2-2; 7 positions match TRBD1. Per germline, CDR1 MNHNS and CDR2 SASEGT. V was pared by 6 bases and J by 1 base, with 11 bases of the junction left unmatched. The CDR3 extends over 17 amino acids. The chain's CDR3 is CASREIGTDRNTGELFF. The CDR3 region has the DNA TGTGCCAGCAGGGAAATCGGGACAGACCGGAACACCGGGGAGCTGTTTTTT.

This clonotype was recorded at least ten times. V usage is TRBV20-1 and J usage is TRBJ1-3, with D possibly TRBD1 on 6 matching bases. The ends were cut back, 0 bases at V and 2 bases at J, with 11 bases in the middle. Germline CDR1 DFQATT, CDR2 SNEGSKA (reference sequence). The CDR3 is 15 residues long. This CDR3 is CSARDLGATGNTIYF. Here the CDR3 DNA reads TGCAGTGCTAGAGATCTGGGGGCTACTGGAAACACCATATATTTT.

The genes are TRBV21-1 and TRBJ2-1; TRBD1 is the table's D call and was not checked against the DNA. TRBV21-1 is a listed pseudogene. CDR3 length equals 11 residues. CDR3 sequence: CASSTRDTTFF. The CDR3 DNA is TGTGCCAGCAGCACCCGGGACACTACGTTCTTC.

This clonotype was observed many times. The V call is TRBV20-1, the J call TRBJ2-1; D remains unclear. Germline values: CDR1 DFQATT, CDR2 SNEGSKA (reference sequence). This CDR3 region has 9 residues. V was pared by 4 bases and J by 8 bases, with 3 bases between. For the CDR3, the DNA is TGCAGTGCTAATGATGAGCAGTTCTTC. Its protein is CSANDEQFF.

The rearrangement links TRBV7-9 to TRBJ2-1; a possible D gene is TRBD2 (5 bases). Germline CDR1 reads SEHNR; CDR2 reads FQNEAQ (reference sequence). The V and J ends lost 5 bases and 9 bases respectively, with 17 bases between them. This CDR3 has 14 residues. The CDR3 is CASSRSLAGGEQFF. DNA of the CDR3: TGTGCCAGCAGCCGCTCCCTAGCTGGTGGTGAGCAGTTCTTC.

In this sample, this clonotype turned up a few times. The J gene is TRBJ2-6, the V gene TRBV5-1, with D possibly being TRBD1 (5 bases). Germline V gene data show CDR1 as SGHRS and CDR2 as YFSETQ. Trimming cost V 0 bases and J 1 base, with 17 bases left between them. This CDR3 is 19 amino acids long. CDR3 in DNA: TGCGCCAGCAGCTTGGGGACAACCCGGTGGGCATCTGGGGCCAACGTCCTGACTTTC. Its protein product is CASSLGTTRWASGANVLTF. Full variable domain (rest looked up from reference TRBV5-1 and TRBJ2-6): KAGVTQTPRYLIKTRGQQVTLSCSPISGHRSVSWYQQTPGQGLQFLFEYFSETQRNKGNFPGRFSGRQFSNSRSEMNVSTLELGDSALYLCASSLGTTRWASGANVLTFGAGSRLTVL.

This clonotype was seen many times. The chain carries TRBV10-3 and TRBJ2-1, with unresolved D. Per the germline V gene, CDR1 is ENHRY and CDR2 is SYGVKD. CDR3 size: 12 residues. Trimming shortened V by 7 bases and J by 7 bases, and 11 bases separated the two germline ends. CDR3 amino acids: CAIKPNTNEQFF. For the CDR3, the DNA is TGTGCCATCAAACCCAACACTAATGAGCAGTTCTTC.

In its sample, this clonotype was seen a few times. The rearrangement uses TRBV12-3 or TRBV12-4 and TRBJ1-3; D perhaps matches TRBD1 (6 bases). The V and J ends lost 6 bases and 4 bases respectively, with 22 bases between them. The CDR3 sequence is 17 residues long. Here the CDR3 DNA reads TGTGCCAGCAGACCCACACCGGGGGGGGCGAACGGAAACACCATATATTTT. Encoded protein: CASRPTPGGANGNTIYF.

The chain recombines TRBV4-2 with TRBJ2-7; D possibly corresponds to TRBD2 (5 bases). This CDR3 region has 15 residues. The germline V gene encodes CDR1 LGHNA and CDR2 YNFKEQ. V was shortened by 0 bases and J by 4 bases, with 13 bases between the two germline ends. Here the CDR3 DNA reads TGTGCCAGCAGCCAAGATCGGGGAGCTCAATACGAGCAGTACTTC. This codes for CASSQDRGAQYEQYF.

This clonotype has more than one count but fewer than ten. The genes are TRBV5-1 and TRBJ2-3, with TRBD1 identical over 12 bases. Germline loops: CDR1 SGHRS, CDR2 YFSETQ. Trimming removed 4 bases from V and 0 bases from J; junction bases left unmatched: 3. The CDR3 extends over 16 amino acids. CDR3 DNA: TGCGCCAGCAGCCCGGGACAGGGGGCAAGCACAGATACGCAGTATTTT. Its translation: CASSPGQGASTDTQYF.

This clonotype was recorded a few times. V and J are TRBV10-3 and TRBJ2-7; 8 nucleotides match TRBD1. V lost 8 bases, J lost 2 bases, and 5 bases stayed unmatched. CDR3 length: 13 amino acids. Germline V gene data show CDR1 as ENHRY and CDR2 as SYGVKD. The CDR3: CAIGQGQAYEQYF. The CDR3 nucleotides are TGTGCCATCGGTCAGGGACAGGCCTACGAGCAGTACTTC.

The chain recombines TRBV29-1 with TRBJ1-1, with TRBD1 matching 9 bases. J was trimmed by 4 bases and V by 4 bases; bases with no gene match: 7. The CDR3 is made up of 14 amino acids. Looked up from germline, CDR1 is SQVTM and CDR2 is ANQGSEA. CDR3 nucleotides: TGCAGCGTTGCAATGGACAGGGGACGCACTGAAGCTTTCTTT. It specifies CSVAMDRGRTEAFF. The variable domain in full, completed from reference TRBV29-1 and TRBJ1-1, reads SAVISQKPSRDICQRGTSLTIQCQVDSQVTMMFWYRQQPGQSLTLIATANQGSEATYESGFVIDKFPISRPNLTFSTLTVSNMSPEDSSIYLCSVAMDRGRTEAFFGQGTRLTVV.